A single sample gave rise to the 30 T cell receptor beta chains below, sequenced in a study of molecular identifiers for immune sequencing clone quantification (dated by TCRdb to 2017 to 2018). The library was made by PCR. This sample was sequenced with an Illumina HiSeq 4000. The public reads were quality trimmed at Q25 with fastp and then assembled into clones with MiXCR by TCRdb, keeping productive beta chains. Each record represents a unique CDR3 protein, reported with the most common genes and DNA among its rows. The sample table holds just under 650,000 distinct CDR3 sequences, of which 15% to 20% were seen once. The top ten clonotypes cover 0.85% of the sample. The material sequenced was naive CD8+ T cells from blood, with Jurkat cell RNA spiked in. Interpreted using the paper, the cell subset or site label stands for: FACS-sorted CD8+CD4-CCR7+CD45RA+ naive T cells. These receptors were obtained from a human donor in good health. Some libraries in this study had Jurkat cell RNA spiked in.

Concerning this clonotype itself: The conserved final phenylalanine or tryptophan is absent from the CDR3, which likely points to a read error. This chain uses TRBV20-1 with TRBJ2-2; D not certain. V was clipped by 6 bases and J by 6 bases, with 8 bases between them. Germline V gene data show CDR1 as DFQATT and CDR2 as SNEGSKA (reference sequence). CDR3 size: 11 residues. The CDR3 sequence is CSAGRAGELFL. The CDR3, as DNA: TGCAGTGCCGGCCGAGCCGGGGAGCTGTTTCTT.

The V gene is TRBV27, the J gene TRBJ2-3, with D possibly matching TRBD2 (6 bases). Germline loops: CDR1 MNHEY, CDR2 SMNVEV (reference sequence). The CDR3 spans 18 residues. Trimming pared 4 bases from V and 2 bases from J, leaving 22 bases between. The DNA for the CDR3 is TGTGCCAGCAGTTCACAAACCGGGACTTTCAACCCCACAGATACGCAGTATTTT. Translation: CASSSQTGTFNPTDTQYF.

This clonotype was detected ten times or more. This rearrangement joins TRBV7-9 to TRBJ2-7; 8 nucleotides match TRBD1. Germline trimming cut 5 bases from V and 2 bases from J; bases unmatched to any gene: 8. CDR3 size: 15 residues. Germline values: CDR1 SEHNR, CDR2 FQNEAQ (reference sequence). CDR3 protein: CASSLFGTGPYEQYF. CDR3 coding DNA: TGTGCCAGCAGCCTATTCGGGACAGGCCCCTACGAGCAGTACTTC.

J is TRBJ2-2 and V is TRBV19; maybe TRBD2 (5 bases). The CDR3 consists of 15 residues. The V end lost 5 bases, the J end lost 6 bases, and 16 bases lay between the germline ends. Germline values: CDR1 LNHDA, CDR2 SQIVND (reference sequence). The CDR3 protein is CASSFTSPYPGELFF. The CDR3 DNA sequence: TGTGCCAGTAGTTTTACTAGTCCCTATCCCGGGGAGCTGTTTTTT. The variable domain in full, with the rest retrieved from reference TRBV19 and TRBJ2-2, is DGGITQSPKYLFRKEGQNVTLSCEQNLNHDAMYWYRQDPGQGLRLIYYSQIVNDFQKGDIAEGYSVSREKKESFPLTVTSAQKNPTAFYLCASSFTSPYPGELFFGEGSRLTVL.

This clonotype was detected ten times or more. The chain employs TRBV20-1 and TRBJ2-7; a weak D match, TRBD2 (5 bases). The germline CDR1 and CDR2 sequences are DFQATT and SNEGSKA (reference sequence). With 0 bases removed from V and 3 bases from J, the gap between germline ends came to 9 bases. The CDR3 sequence is 13 residues long. CDR3 nucleotides: TGCAGTGCTAGAGAGGTAGCGAGCTACGAGCAGTACTTC. Its translation is CSAREVASYEQYF.

This clonotype came up a few times. The chain uses TRBV5-4 and TRBJ2-7; 8 bases agree with TRBD2. The CDR3 spans 12 residues. The ends lost 2 bases at V and 7 bases at J; junction bases unmatched: 2. CDR1 and CDR2 (germline): SGHNT, YYREEE (reference sequence). The CDR3 nucleotides read TGTGCCAGCAGCTTACTAGCGGAGGAGCAGTACTTC. It codes for CASSLLAEEQYF.

This clonotype was seen a few times. This chain connects TRBV27 to TRBJ2-7, with 7 bases aligning to TRBD1. From germline, CDR1 is MNHEY and CDR2 SMNVEV (reference sequence). Trimming at V came to 5 bases and at J to 3 bases, leaving 10 bases not matched to a gene. The CDR3 loop spans 15 amino acids. For the CDR3, the DNA is TGTGCCAGCAGTCCCCGGGACAGTCTACTCTACGAGCAGTACTTC. Its protein product is CASSPRDSLLYEQYF.

This clonotype turned up a few times. The rearrangement uses TRBV27 and TRBJ2-7, with 8 bases fitting TRBD2. Germline values: CDR1 MNHEY, CDR2 SMNVEV (reference sequence). The CDR3 loop spans 14 amino acids. J lost 6 bases, V lost 6 bases, and 10 bases had no gene match. The CDR3 coding sequence is TGTGCCAGCAGCCCCCCAGGACTAGCATCCGAGCAGTACTTC. Its protein is CASSPPGLASEQYF.

At least ten counts were recorded for this clonotype. The V call is TRBV6-2 or TRBV6-3, the J call TRBJ2-1, with a possible D match to TRBD2 (7 bases). Per germline, CDR1 MNHEY and CDR2 SVGEGT. The CDR3 contains 19 residues. The V end was cut by 3 bases, the J end by 1 base, with 22 bases between. CDR3 DNA: TGTGCCAGCAGTTATATGGTCGGGGGGCGTTTGGGGTCCTACAATGAGCAGTTCTTC. It translates to CASSYMVGGRLGSYNEQFF.

This clonotype occurred a few times. The chain carries TRBV7-9 and TRBJ2-3; TRBD1 or TRBD2 may be the D gene (5 bases each). The CDR3 totals 15 residues. Germline V CDR1 and CDR2: SEHNR, FQNEAQ (reference sequence). V was clipped by 0 bases and J by 6 bases, with 13 bases between them. CDR3 sequence (DNA): TGTGCCAGCAGCTTAGCGAGTGGGGGAGTGGATACGCAGTATTTT. Protein product: CASSLASGGVDTQYF.

On this clonotype: A read error is possible here, since a much larger clone lies one base away. CDR3 protein: CASSRLYQETQCF. Here the CDR3 DNA reads TGTGCCAGCAGCCGACTTTACCAAGAGACCCAGTGCTTC. The chain employs TRBV7-6 and TRBJ2-5; D remains unclear. Germline CDR1 SGHVS, CDR2 FNYEAQ. CDR3 size: 13 residues.

Ten or more counts support this clonotype. The chain uses TRBV28 and TRBJ2-5, with a tentative D call TRBD1 (5 bases). V shed 10 bases and J shed 4 bases, with 16 bases lying between them. The CDR3 totals 13 residues. From germline, CDR1 is MDHEN and CDR2 SYDVKM. The chain's CDR3 is CATLKGVRETQYF. CDR3 nucleotides: TGTGCCACCCTGAAAGGGGTTCGAGAGACCCAGTACTTC.

As regards this clonotype: A read error may account for a junction end that differs from germline. The chain recombines TRBV6-5 with TRBJ2-7, with 8 nucleotides matching TRBD2. From germline, CDR1 is MNHEY and CDR2 SVGAGI. This CDR3 has 16 amino acids. CDR3 in DNA: TGTGCCGGCAGTCCGCCGGGACTAGAAGCGACCTACGAGCAGTACTTC. Protein product: CAGSPPGLEATYEQYF.

About this clonotype: A read error is possible here, since a much larger clone lies one base away. The rearrangement links TRBV6-2 or TRBV6-3 to TRBJ2-7; D gene uncertain. With 2 bases removed from V and 0 bases from J, the gap between germline ends came to 11 bases. The CDR3 is 15 amino acids. The germline V gene has CDR1 MNHEY and CDR2 SVGEGT. This CDR3 reads CASSYRPKHSYEQYF. The CDR3 DNA reads as TGTGCCAGCAGTTACAGACCAAAGCACTCCTACGAGCAGTACTTC.

A word on this clonotype: A read error may be the cause here, since a much bigger clone is one base away. The rearrangement uses TRBV19 and TRBJ1-1, with D possibly being TRBD1 (5 bases). This CDR3 spans 15 amino acids. Germline loops: CDR1 LNHDA, CDR2 SQIVND (reference sequence). CDR3 in amino acids: CAGSIYPGVVTEAFF. The CDR3 nucleotides are TGTGCCGGTAGTATATACCCGGGGGTTGTCACTGAAGCTTTCTTT.

This clonotype was counted ten times or more. This chain uses TRBV11-2 with TRBJ2-6; the D gene is possibly TRBD1 (6 bases). The CDR3 contains 19 residues. V lost 4 bases and J lost 2, with 21 bases in between. Germline lookup yields CDR1 SGHAT and CDR2 FQNNGV. In DNA, the CDR3 is TGTGCCAGCAGCTCGGTGACCGGGACACGGGAAGCTGGGGCCAACGTCCTGACTTTC. It codes for CASSSVTGTREAGANVLTF.

The table lists this clonotype with a count of one. It may be a read error: a sequence one base away is much more abundant. The chain is built from TRBV20-1 and TRBJ2-3; TRBD2 matches at 11 bases. The CDR3 consists of 17 residues. Germline-derived CDR1 and CDR2 are DFQATT and SNEGSKA (reference sequence). J gave up 4 bases and V 3 bases, and 12 bases lay outside the gene matches. CDR3 loop: CSASGGSGRARPDTQYF. The DNA for the CDR3 is TGCAGTGCTAGCGGGGGTAGCGGGAGGGCCAGGCCAGATACGCAGTATTTT.

This clonotype was recorded many times. This chain uses TRBV10-2 with TRBJ1-6; D might be TRBD1 (5 bases). This CDR3 contains 15 residues. Germline CDR1 reads WSHSY; CDR2 reads SAAADI. Trimming shortened V by 0 bases and J by 7 bases, and 10 bases separated the two germline ends. The CDR3 region is CASSESSGRNSPLHF. CDR3 sequence (DNA): TGCGCCAGCAGTGAGTCCTCAGGGAGGAATTCACCCCTCCACTTT.

V gene TRBV19 combines with J gene TRBJ2-1; D unresolved. In germline, CDR1 is LNHDA, CDR2 SQIVND (reference sequence). CDR3 length equals 13 residues. Trimming shortened V by 6 bases and J by 7 bases, and 13 bases separated the two germline ends. The CDR3 nucleotides are TGTGCCAGTAGCATCTTGAATGTTAATGAGCAGTTCTTC. This codes for CASSILNVNEQFF.

A single count supports this clonotype. A much larger clone lies one base from this, so it may be a read error. The rearrangement links TRBV6-2 or TRBV6-3 to TRBJ2-5, with 7 bases identical to TRBD1. This CDR3 is built from 14 residues. Germline-derived CDR1 and CDR2 are MNHEY and SVGEGT. CDR3 nucleotide sequence: TGTGCCAGCAGAGGGACAGCTCTCCAAGAGACCCGGTACTTC. Its protein is CASRGTALQETRYF.

This clonotype came up many times. Here the CDR3 reads CASSQVSSVGDGGQPQHF. The CDR3 bases are TGTGCCAGCAGCCAAGTCTCTTCCGTTGGGGACGGAGGACAGCCCCAGCATTTT. V is TRBV7-8 and J is TRBJ1-5, with a tentative D call TRBD1 (5 bases). This CDR3 has 18 amino acids. Trimming removed 5 bases from V and 7 bases from J, with 27 bases in between. Germline V gene lookup returns CDR1 SGHVS and CDR2 FQNEAQ.

This clonotype was observed at least ten times. The chain couples TRBV30 to TRBJ2-3, with no clear D. CDR3 length: 12 residues. Germline V gene data show CDR1 as GTSNPN and CDR2 as SVGIG (reference sequence). The V gene lost 7 bases and the J gene lost 2 bases, with 10 bases spanning the gap. CDR3 region: CAYGPLTDTQYF. The CDR3, as DNA: TGTGCCTACGGACCGCTCACAGATACGCAGTATTTT.

Turning to this clonotype: A much larger clone differs by one base, so this may be a read error. The genes are TRBV23-1 and TRBJ2-5, with D perhaps matching TRBD1 (6 bases). TRBV23-1 is filed as an ORF, its function uncertain. CDR3 length equals 17 residues. This CDR3 is CTSSQLWSLGRGETQYF. CDR3 coding DNA: TGCACCAGCAGTCAATTGTGGTCCCTTGGCAGGGGAGAGACCCAGTACTTC.

This clonotype has ten or more counts. This sequence joins TRBV5-4 and TRBJ2-3; TRBD2 is a possible D gene (6 bases). Trimming removed 3 bases from V and 5 bases from J, with 7 bases in between. Germline-derived CDR1 and CDR2 are SGHNT and YYREEE (reference sequence). The CDR3 is made up of 12 amino acids. The CDR3 DNA sequence: TGTGCCAGCAGCTGGGGGGTAGATACGCAGTATTTT. This gives the protein CASSWGVDTQYF. Full variable domain (missing parts from reference TRBV5-4 and TRBJ2-3): ETGVTQSPTHLIKTRGQQVTLRCSSQSGHNTVSWYQQALGQGPQFIFQYYREEENGRGNFPPRFSGLQFPNYSSELNVNALELDDSALYLCASSWGVDTQYFGPGTRLTVL.

This clonotype was counted only a few times. The CDR3 is CASSPPIPSGGLSYNEQFF. DNA for the CDR3: TGTGCCAGCAGCCCCCCTATTCCTAGCGGGGGGCTCTCCTACAATGAGCAGTTCTTC. This chain joins TRBV7-9 and TRBJ2-1, with TRBD2 matching 11 bases. Looked up from germline, CDR1 is SEHNR and CDR2 is FQNEAQ (reference sequence). Losses at the gene ends were 5 bases for V and 0 bases for J; bases not matched to a gene: 12. This CDR3 spans 19 amino acids.

This clonotype turned up a few times. V gene TRBV19 combines with J gene TRBJ2-1, with no clear D. The germline V and J ends were trimmed by 0 bases and 10 bases, with 13 bases remaining between them. This CDR3 region has 14 residues. Germline V gives CDR1 LNHDA, CDR2 SQIVND (reference sequence). The CDR3 here is CASSIESLRGEQFF. The CDR3 DNA reads as TGTGCCAGTAGTATAGAGTCTCTCCGTGGAGAGCAGTTCTTC.

The table lists this clonotype with many counts. The gene calls are TRBV5-5 and TRBJ2-5; D gene unclear. Germline CDR1 reads SGHKS; CDR2 reads YYEKEE (reference sequence). The length of the CDR3 is 14 residues. V dropped 2 bases and J dropped 5 bases, with 13 bases sitting between them. DNA of the CDR3: TGTGCCAGCAGCTTTGGGCCTTTCCAGGAGACCCAGTACTTC. The encoded protein is CASSFGPFQETQYF.

The V and J genes are TRBV24-1 and TRBJ1-3, with D possibly TRBD1 on 5 matching bases. This CDR3 is 17 amino acids long. The V and J ends lost 4 bases and 0 bases respectively, with 15 bases between them. Germline CDR1 is KGHDR and CDR2 is SFDVKD. Here the CDR3 reads CATSDSVGGSSGNTIYF. The CDR3 bases are TGTGCCACCAGTGACTCAGTCGGGGGAAGCTCTGGAAACACCATATATTTT.

This clonotype was seen at least ten times. The genes are TRBV6-5 and TRBJ2-1, with D perhaps matching TRBD1 or TRBD2 (5 bases each). This CDR3 region has 15 residues. Trimming cost V 0 bases and J 8 bases, with 14 bases left between them. The germline gives CDR1 MNHEY, CDR2 SVGAGI. CDR3 sequence reads: CASSYSLGVADEQFF. The CDR3 DNA follows: TGTGCCAGCAGTTACTCTTTGGGGGTAGCTGATGAGCAGTTCTTC.

In this sample, this clonotype turned up a few times. This rearrangement joins TRBV6-1 to TRBJ2-5; D ambiguous. Germline CDR1 MNHNS, CDR2 SASEGT. Trimming pared 2 bases from V and 8 bases from J, leaving 15 bases between. The CDR3 contains 14 residues. The CDR3 nucleotides are TGTGCCAGCAGTGAATTAGTCACGGGCCATACCCAGTACTTC. Its protein is CASSELVTGHTQYF.